Following are 29 T cell receptor beta chains from one sample sequenced in a study of shared clonotypes between healthy human individuals. Clones were read by immunoSEQ multiplex PCR, and TCRdb kept only the in-frame ones, dropping some. Counted here are millions of clones, over 85% occurring once; the ten biggest clones make up roughly 0.14%. The source material was naive CD4+ T cells sorted from blood. Sample subset: CD45RA+ positively selected. These receptor sequences come from a man between 18 and 29 years old in good health.

The chain couples TRBV7-6 to TRBJ1-6; TRBD1 agrees at 12 bases. CDR1 and CDR2 from the germline V gene are SGHVS and FNYEAQ. V gave up 2 bases and J gave up 7 bases; unmatched junction bases: 6. CDR3 length equals 17 residues. The CDR3 DNA reads TGTGCCAGCAGCTTATTAGGGACAGGGGGCTACAATTCACCCCTCCACTTT. Amino acids: CASSLLGTGGYNSPLHF.

V and J are TRBV28 and TRBJ1-2; 9 bases agree with TRBD1. With V trimmed by 9 bases and J by 4 bases, 9 bases remained unmatched. The germline V gene has CDR1 MDHEN and CDR2 SYDVKM. The CDR3 spans 14 residues. CDR3 in DNA: TGTGCCAGTTTTACAGGGGGCTCCTTCTATGGCTACACCTTC. Amino acid sequence: CASFTGGSFYGYTF.

The gene calls are TRBV28 and TRBJ1-2; D may be TRBD1 (6 bases). The germline V gene encodes CDR1 MDHEN and CDR2 SYDVKM. The CDR3 extends over 17 amino acids. Deletions cut 5 bases from V and 5 bases from J, with 24 bases between. The CDR3 is CASSPTRGRDKGYGYTF. In DNA form, the CDR3 reads TGTGCCAGCAGTCCTACCAGAGGCAGGGACAAAGGGTATGGCTACACCTTC.

V and J are TRBV7-2 and TRBJ2-3; tentative D call: TRBD1 (6 bases). The CDR3 consists of 14 residues. The V end lost 5 bases, the J end lost 7 bases, and 16 bases lay between the germline ends. Looked up from germline, CDR1 is SGHTA and CDR2 is FQGNSA. CDR3: CASSERRTVNTQYF. CDR3 nucleotides: TGTGCCAGCAGCGAAAGACGGACAGTTAATACGCAGTATTTT.

The chain joins TRBV7-8 to TRBJ1-5; TRBD1 matches 10 bases. Per germline, CDR1 SGHVS and CDR2 FQNEAQ. J was trimmed by 5 bases and V by 5 bases; bases with no gene match: 9. CDR3 length equals 16 residues. CDR3 sequence reads: CASSREGQGVYQPQHF. The CDR3 DNA reads TGTGCCAGCAGCCGAGAAGGACAGGGGGTGTATCAGCCCCAGCATTTT. The full variable domain, in which reference TRBV7-8 and TRBJ1-5 provide the parts outside the CDR3, is GAGVSQSPRYKVAKRGQDVALRCDPISGHVSLFWYQQALGQGPEFLTYFQNEAQLDKSGLPSDRFFAERPEGSVSTLKIQRTQQEDSAVYLCASSREGQGVYQPQHFGDGTRLSIL.

The chain uses TRBV6-1 and TRBJ2-1; TRBD2 aligns across 7 bases. The CDR3 has 14 residues. Per germline, CDR1 MNHNS and CDR2 SASEGT. V gave up 5 bases and J gave up 7 bases; unmatched junction bases: 8. CDR3 sequence: CASSKKRGVNEQFF. CDR3 nucleotide sequence: TGTGCCAGCAGTAAAAAGCGGGGAGTGAATGAGCAGTTCTTC.

This chain connects TRBV4-3 to TRBJ2-1, with 7 bases that match TRBD1. Per the germline V gene, CDR1 is LGHNA and CDR2 is YSLEER. With V trimmed by 4 bases and J by 6 bases, 18 bases remained unmatched. The CDR3 length is 18 residues. CDR3 sequence reads: CASSLSGQSRSRVNEQFF. For the CDR3, the DNA is TGCGCCAGCAGCCTTTCGGGACAGTCGAGATCGAGGGTCAATGAGCAGTTCTTC.

The chain is built from TRBV10-1 and TRBJ2-2; 7 bases are a match to TRBD1. V lost 2 bases and J lost 2; bases outside the gene matches: 5. Germline values: CDR1 WNHNN, CDR2 SYGVQD (reference sequence). The CDR3 consists of 16 residues. CDR3 nucleotides: TGCGCCAGCAGTGAGACCCGGACAGGAAACACCGGGGAGCTGTTTTTT. Amino acid sequence: CASSETRTGNTGELFF.

The V and J genes are TRBV6-1 and TRBJ2-3, with a tentative D call TRBD1 (6 bases). The V and J ends lost 3 bases and 4 bases respectively, with 17 bases between them. This CDR3 is 16 amino acids long. Germline V lookup: CDR1 MNHNS, CDR2 SASEGT. CDR3 loop: CASSEVPGVFSDTQYF. DNA for the CDR3: TGTGCCAGCAGTGAGGTTCCAGGGGTTTTCTCAGATACGCAGTATTTT.

The V call is TRBV11-2, the J call TRBJ1-1, with a possible D match to TRBD1 (5 bases). This CDR3 region has 13 residues. V dropped 8 bases and J dropped 6 bases, with 16 bases sitting between them. The germline gives CDR1 SGHAT, CDR2 FQNNGV. The CDR3 nucleotides are TGTGCCAGCGGGCGGGGGGTAAGAGCTGAAGCTTTCTTT. Translation gives CASGRGVRAEAFF.

About this clone: The same CDR3 can be traced to other DNA sequences in this sample. The chain combines TRBV29-1 with TRBJ2-2, with TRBD2 matching over 8 bases. The CDR3 covers 14 residues. The ends lost 4 bases at V and 2 bases at J; junction bases unmatched: 3. The germline CDR1 and CDR2 sequences are SQVTM and ANQGSEA. DNA of the CDR3: TGCAGCGTTGGTACTAGCGGTAACACCGGGGAGCTGTTTTTT. It yields the protein CSVGTSGNTGELFF.

The CDR3 region is CSVLGGGWYNEQFF. The CDR3 nucleotides are TGCAGCGTTTTGGGAGGGGGTTGGTACAATGAGCAGTTCTTC. The chain employs TRBV29-1 and TRBJ2-1; D might be TRBD2 (7 bases). V lost 5 bases to trimming and J lost 4 bases, with 15 bases between them. The CDR3 is 14 residues long. Germline-derived CDR1 and CDR2 are SQVTM and ANQGSEA.

The count of this clone is one. Different DNA sequences within this sample yield the same CDR3. The rearrangement joins TRBV28 to TRBJ1-3; D is unresolved. The CDR3 is made up of 13 amino acids. Trimming removed 8 bases at V and 1 base at J, with 9 bases between. Germline CDR1 and CDR2: MDHEN and SYDVKM. In DNA form, the CDR3 reads TGTGCCAGCCGAGGGAGTTCTGGAAACACCATATATTTT. This encodes CASRGSSGNTIYF.

The chain carries TRBV11-2 and TRBJ2-5; 7 bases are a match to TRBD1. CDR3 size: 13 residues. Germline V gene lookup returns CDR1 SGHAT and CDR2 FQNNGV. J was trimmed by 5 bases and V by 5 bases; bases with no gene match: 5. Here the CDR3 reads CASSKTGRETQYF. CDR3 DNA sequence: TGTGCCAGCAGCAAGACAGGGCGCGAGACCCAGTACTTC.

A word on this clone: At the DNA level, this CDR3 is encoded by other sequences in the same sample as well. This chain uses TRBV6-1 with TRBJ2-5; weak D call: TRBD1 (5 bases). V lost 2 bases to trimming and J lost 5 bases, with 9 bases between them. CDR3 length equals 13 residues. Germline CDR1 MNHNS, CDR2 SASEGT. The CDR3 nucleotides are TGTGCCAGCAGTGAACAGGGTGAGGAGACCCAGTACTTC. The encoded protein is CASSEQGEETQYF.

The chain couples TRBV6-5 to TRBJ1-4, with 7 bases identical to TRBD1. The germline gives CDR1 MNHEY, CDR2 SVGAGI. There are 14 residues in the CDR3. V shed 5 bases and J 8 bases; nucleotides not matched to a gene: 8. The CDR3 nucleotides are TGTGCCAGCAGTCGGAGACAGGGTGGGGAAAAACTGTTTTTT. Translated, it gives CASSRRQGGEKLFF.

V gene TRBV10-3 combines with J gene TRBJ2-3; the D gene is possibly TRBD2 (6 bases). Germline CDR1 and CDR2: ENHRY and SYGVKD. This CDR3 has 17 residues. V was clipped by 0 bases and J by 0 bases, with 13 bases between them. This CDR3 reads CAISESGASGSTDTQYF. The CDR3 region has the DNA TGTGCCATCAGTGAGTCGGGAGCGAGCGGGAGCACAGATACGCAGTATTTT.

In the case of this clone: The same CDR3 can be traced to other DNA sequences in this sample. V is TRBV29-1 and J is TRBJ1-5; 7 positions agree with TRBD1. The J segment lost 1 base and the V segment lost 7 bases, leaving 4 bases of the junction unmatched. The CDR3 covers 13 residues. CDR1 is SQVTM, CDR2 ANQGSEA, per germline. This chain's CDR3 is CSAVQGSNQPQHF. The CDR3 DNA is TGCAGCGCCGTACAGGGGAGCAATCAGCCCCAGCATTTT.

The gene calls are TRBV5-1 and TRBJ2-5; 9 bases are shared with TRBD1. The CDR3 length is 15 residues. CDR1 and CDR2 from the germline V gene are SGHRS and YFSETQ. J gave up 0 bases and V 2 bases, and 2 bases lay outside the gene matches. CDR3: CASSFWDRDQETQYF. The CDR3 DNA follows: TGCGCCAGCAGCTTTTGGGACAGGGACCAAGAGACCCAGTACTTC.

Notes on this clone: Other DNA sequences in the sample encode the same CDR3. The rearrangement links TRBV5-4 to TRBJ1-1; D call uncertain. This CDR3 spans 14 amino acids. V lost 0 bases to trimming and J lost 1 base, with 7 bases between them. The germline V gene has CDR1 SGHNT and CDR2 YYREEE (reference sequence). CDR3: CASSLGGANTEAFF. DNA of the CDR3: TGTGCCAGCAGCTTGGGGGGAGCGAACACTGAAGCTTTCTTT.

For the CDR3, the DNA is TGCGCCAGCAGCCAAGAACTGCAGGGGGGCTACGAGCAGTACTTC. Its translation is CASSQELQGGYEQYF. V and J are TRBV4-3 and TRBJ2-7; weak D call: TRBD1 (7 bases). Germline V gives CDR1 LGHNA, CDR2 YSLEER. V was shortened by 0 bases and J by 3 bases, with 12 bases between the two germline ends. The length of the CDR3 is 15 residues.

This clone has a single count. V and J are TRBV5-1 and TRBJ1-3; the D is unclear. Looked up from germline, CDR1 is SGHRS and CDR2 is YFSETQ. Trimming pared 0 bases from V and 0 bases from J, leaving 10 bases between. The CDR3 has 16 amino acids. In DNA form, the CDR3 reads TGCGCCAGCAGCTTGGGTCCAGGAGACTCTGGAAACACCATATATTTT. Protein: CASSLGPGDSGNTIYF.

The chain employs TRBV6-1 and TRBJ2-2; the D gene could be TRBD1 or TRBD2 (5 bases each). This CDR3 has 15 residues. The germline V and J ends were trimmed by 5 bases and 4 bases, with 14 bases remaining between them. CDR1 is MNHNS and CDR2 is SASEGT in the germline V gene. CDR3 in amino acids: CASSRLEGSTGELFF. CDR3 coding DNA: TGTGCCAGCAGTCGGTTAGAGGGGTCCACCGGGGAGCTGTTTTTT.

The V gene is TRBV5-6, the J gene TRBJ2-5; 8 bases map to TRBD1. The CDR3 is 15 residues long. Germline V gives CDR1 SGHDT, CDR2 YYEEEE. V shed 3 bases, J shed 0 bases, and the junction held 4 bases outside the gene matches. CDR3 loop: CASSYGTGHQETQYF. Written as DNA, the CDR3 is TGTGCCAGCAGCTACGGGACAGGACACCAAGAGACCCAGTACTTC.

Points on this clone: The sample has other DNA sequences that encode this CDR3 too. The V call is TRBV6-1, the J call TRBJ1-1; D is unclear. Trimming cost V 1 base and J 4 bases, with 10 bases left between them. Looked up from germline, CDR1 is MNHNS and CDR2 is SASEGT. This CDR3 region has 14 residues. Here the CDR3 DNA reads TGTGCCAGCAGTGAAGGGGCATTGAGCACTGAAGCTTTCTTT. Translation: CASSEGALSTEAFF.

This clone was seen a few times. The sample contains more than one DNA sequence encoding this CDR3. The genes are TRBV10-3 and TRBJ1-5; D unclear. V was clipped by 3 bases and J by 4 bases, with 4 bases between them. This CDR3 has 12 amino acids. Germline V gene sequence: CDR1 ENHRY, CDR2 SYGVKD. The CDR3 nucleotides are TGTGCCATCAGTGAAAGTAATCAGCCCCAGCATTTT. As protein: CAISESNQPQHF.

Regarding this clone: Distinct nucleotide sequences in the sample also encode this CDR3. The chain uses TRBV5-1 and TRBJ1-2; weak D call: TRBD1 (6 bases). V dropped 0 bases and J dropped 3 bases, with 9 bases sitting between them. The CDR3 runs to 14 residues. Germline CDR1 reads SGHRS; CDR2 reads YFSETQ. This chain's CDR3 is CASSLDQGYYGYTF. The CDR3 DNA sequence: TGCGCCAGCAGCTTGGACCAGGGGTACTATGGCTACACCTTC.

J is TRBJ1-5 and V is TRBV27, with D perhaps matching TRBD1 (5 bases). Between the trimmed V and J ends, which lost 6 bases and 6 bases, there was a span of 15 bases. Germline CDR1 and CDR2: MNHEY and SMNVEV (reference sequence). This CDR3 spans 14 amino acids. The CDR3 protein is CASRPGSVGQPQHF. The CDR3 DNA reads TGTGCCAGCAGGCCAGGGTCAGTAGGTCAGCCCCAGCATTTT.

The chain links TRBV27 to TRBJ1-3, with D perhaps matching TRBD1 (6 bases). The CDR3 consists of 17 residues. In germline, CDR1 is MNHEY, CDR2 SMNVEV (reference sequence). The V end was cut by 6 bases, the J end by 0 bases, with 18 bases between. CDR3 sequence reads: CASRTNRVTRSGNTIYF. For the CDR3, the DNA is TGTGCCAGCAGAACGAACAGGGTTACACGCTCTGGAAACACCATATATTTT.